The 15 T cell receptor beta chains below were found in one sample sequenced in a study of tumor-infiltrating lymphocytes in primary liver carcinoma. Using a constant-region primer together with ProtoScript II reverse transcriptase, TCR beta cDNA was made from around 500 ng of total RNA. Amplification in three nested multiplex PCR rounds with slightly modified ARM-PCR gave rise to TCR beta libraries. The opening two PCR rounds, ten to eleven cycles each, paired TRBV1-TRBV30 forward primers with a C-beta reverse primer. MiXCR, applied by TCRdb to the multiplex PCR reads, yields one record per CDR3 protein. The sample holds 300,000 to 400,000 distinct CDR3 sequences, almost 65% seen once. Germline DNA was also extracted, with blood RNA taken from unsorted whole blood. The sequencing sample was made of peripheral blood. The receptors derive from a man aged 40-49 years with primary liver carcinoma and hepatitis B virus infection.

Remarks on this clonotype: A read error may explain this, as a much larger clone is one base away. The rearrangement links TRBV10-2 to TRBJ2-2; 7 nucleotides agree with TRBD2. From germline, CDR1 is WSHSY and CDR2 SAAADI. This CDR3 is 13 amino acids long. The CDR3 nucleotides read TGCGCCAGCAGGGGACTAAACATCGGGGAGCTGTTTTTT. As protein: CASRGLNIGELFF.

The sample holds one count of this clonotype. This sequence may be a read error, since a much larger clone differs from it by one base. The rearrangement links TRBV12-3 or TRBV12-4 to TRBJ2-5, with 8 bases that match TRBD2. The trim removed 1 base at V and 9 bases at J, leaving 4 bases unmatched. CDR3 size: 13 residues. The CDR3 region is CASSLGQAGAQYF. CDR3 coding DNA: TGTGCCAGCAGTTTAGGCCAAGCGGGGGCCCAGTACTTC.

The rearrangement links TRBV4-2 to TRBJ2-5, with 11 bases identical to TRBD2. Unmatched junction bases numbered 6, after V lost 5 bases and J lost 7 bases. The CDR3 covers 14 residues. The V gene's germline CDR1 is LGHNA and CDR2 YNFKEQ. The DNA for the CDR3 is TGTGCCAGCAGCTCGGGACTAGCGGTGGGGACCCAGTACTTC. It translates to CASSSGLAVGTQYF.

Worth noting for this clonotype: An end of the junction differs from the germline gene, which may be a read error. This rearrangement joins TRBV11-2 to TRBJ2-2; a weak D match, TRBD2 (5 bases). The CDR3 has 14 amino acids. Germline V CDR1 and CDR2: SGHAT, FQNNGV. The CDR3 here is CAIAPGWNTGELLF. In DNA, the CDR3 is TGTGCCATCGCGCCGGGATGGAACACCGGGGAGCTGCTTTTT.

This chain joins TRBV2 and TRBJ1-1, with 8 nucleotides matching TRBD1. The germline CDR1 and CDR2 sequences are SNHLY and FYNNEI. The CDR3 sequence is 17 residues long. V shed 9 bases, J shed 4 bases, and the junction held 19 bases outside the gene matches. CDR3 sequence: CASSRETGAGEGTEAFF. CDR3 DNA sequence: TGTGCCAGTAGCCGAGAGACAGGGGCGGGAGAGGGCACTGAAGCTTTCTTT.

This clonotype was detected only a few times. A much larger clone lies one base from this, so it may be a read error. The rearrangement links TRBV6-5 to TRBJ2-2, with D possibly TRBD2 on 7 matching bases. Germline loops: CDR1 MNHEY, CDR2 SVGAGI. This CDR3 comprises 14 residues. Trimming left V 4 bases short and J 5 bases short, with 11 bases between. In nucleotides, the CDR3 is TGTGCCAGCAGTTGCGGGGGCCGTACCGGGGAGCTGTTTTTT. Its protein is CASSCGGRTGELFF.

This chain connects TRBV11-2 to TRBJ2-6; perhaps TRBD1 as D (7 bases). The CDR3 is 20 residues long. CDR1 and CDR2 from the germline V gene are SGHAT and FQNNGV. V lost 1 base, J lost 3 bases, and 22 bases lay in between. In DNA, the CDR3 is TGTGCCAGCAGCTTAGGGGCCCGCACAACAGGGGACTTTGGGGCCAACGTCCTGACTTTC. It codes for CASSLGARTTGDFGANVLTF.

V and J are TRBV30 and TRBJ2-7, with TRBD2 as a possible D gene (5 bases). The V gene lost 0 bases and the J gene lost 5 bases, with 11 bases spanning the gap. CDR1 and CDR2 (germline): GTSNPN, SVGIG (reference sequence). This CDR3 is built from 13 residues. The chain's CDR3 is CAWSVWRGNEQYF. CDR3 in DNA: TGTGCCTGGAGTGTGTGGCGAGGGAACGAGCAGTACTTC.

Regarding this clonotype: The junction and the germline gene differ at one end; a read error may be behind it. This sequence joins TRBV6-2 or TRBV6-3 and TRBJ1-1, with D unresolved. Germline V gene sequence: CDR1 MNHEY, CDR2 SVGEGT. The CDR3 is 14 amino acids. CDR3 coding DNA: TGTGCCAGAAGTTACCACGGGATCAATACTGAAGCTTTCTTT. Translation gives CARSYHGINTEAFF.

About this clonotype itself: This may be a read error: a much more frequent sequence differs by one nucleotide. J is TRBJ1-5 and V is TRBV6-5, with D tentatively TRBD1 (5 bases). Per the germline V gene, CDR1 is MNHEY and CDR2 is SVGAGI. This CDR3 comprises 15 residues. The CDR3 nucleotides are TGTGTCAGCAGTTACGGGACTAGGCGGAGTCAGCCCCAGCATTTT. Residues: CVSSYGTRRSQPQHF.

The chain combines TRBV11-2 with TRBJ2-5; 9 nucleotides match TRBD2. From germline, CDR1 is SGHAT and CDR2 FQNNGV. Germline trimming cut 6 bases from V and 3 bases from J; bases unmatched to any gene: 14. The CDR3 loop spans 17 amino acids. CDR3 protein: CASSIGYSGRMEETQYF. Written as DNA, the CDR3 is TGTGCCAGCAGTATAGGATATAGCGGGAGAATGGAAGAGACCCAGTACTTC.

The sample holds one count of this clonotype. This chain links TRBV12-3 or TRBV12-4 with TRBJ2-1; D tentatively reads TRBD1 or TRBD2 (6 bases each). The CDR3 covers 16 residues. V dropped 5 bases and J dropped 3 bases, with 17 bases sitting between them. The CDR3 nucleotides read TGTGCCAGCAGTAAGGCCGGGAGACAGGACTACAATGAGCAGTTCTTC. Its protein product is CASSKAGRQDYNEQFF.

Comments on this clonotype: One base away lies a much larger clone, so this may be a sequencing read error. CDR3 protein: CANSTLGQEQYF. The CDR3, as DNA: TGTGCCAACAGCACACTAGGGCAGGAGCAGTACTTC. V and J are TRBV7-8 and TRBJ2-7; weak D call: TRBD2 (5 bases). Germline loops: CDR1 SGHVS, CDR2 FQNEAQ. The CDR3 spans 12 residues.

Only a few counts were recorded for this clonotype. The CDR3 here is CASSWTVYNEQFF. DNA of the CDR3: TGCGCCAGCAGCTGGACAGTTTACAATGAGCAGTTCTTC. This rearrangement joins TRBV5-1 to TRBJ2-1, with D possibly TRBD1 on 6 matching bases. CDR1 and CDR2 from the germline V gene are SGHRS and YFSETQ. The CDR3 is 13 residues long. V gave up 3 bases and J gave up 4 bases, with 8 bases separating them. Together with reference TRBV5-1 and TRBJ2-1, the CDR3 gives the full variable domain: KAGVTQTPRYLIKTRGQQVTLSCSPISGHRSVSWYQQTPGQGLQFLFEYFSETQRNKGNFPGRFSGRQFSNSRSEMNVSTLELGDSALYLCASSWTVYNEQFFGPGTRLTVL.

The count of this clonotype is one. One end of the junction is discordant with germline, which a read error may explain. The chain uses TRBV6-5 and TRBJ1-6; TRBD1 matches 9 bases. The germline V gene has CDR1 MNHEY and CDR2 SVGAGI. This CDR3 contains 15 residues. The CDR3 reads CASSSDRGRNLPHHF. The CDR3 DNA reads TGTGCCAGCAGTTCGGACAGGGGACGAAATTTACCCCACCACTTT.